These T cell receptor beta chains were read from a single sample in a study of shared clonotypes between healthy human individuals. Here immunoSEQ multiplex PCR was the method, and the copy in TCRdb shows in-frame clones only, minus some. The sample records nearly 2 million clones, roughly 94% being singletons. The sample was naive CD8+ T cells sorted from blood. These receptors originate from a man in his late teens or twenties in good health. CDR3s include the opening cysteine and the closing phenylalanine or tryptophan. D genes are given only for firm matches. Expanded clones get a size class; other rows say once, few or many, or leave the size out.

D gene,clone size,V gene,J gene,CDR3 protein,CDR3 DNA
-,-,TRBV13,TRBJ1-4,CASTSRAPNEKLFF,TGTGCCAGCACCTCAAGGGCTCCTAATGAAAAACTGTTTTTT
TRBD2,-,TRBV19,TRBJ2-1,CASSMGLGRAQVTDNEQFF,TGTGCCAGTAGTATGGGGTTAGGGAGGGCCCAGGTAACCGACAATGAGCAGTTCTTC
TRBD1,-,TRBV18,TRBJ1-2,CASSPLKGQGSSDGYTF,TGTGCCAGCTCACCACTTAAGGGACAGGGATCCTCGGATGGCTACACCTTC
-,-,TRBV14,TRBJ2-7,CASSQDNLLFEQYF,TGTGCCAGCAGCCAAGATAATTTGCTGTTCGAGCAGTACTTC
TRBD1,-,TRBV6-9,TRBJ2-3,CAIYPRDRDDTDTQYF,TGTGCCATATACCCCCGTGACAGGGACGACACAGATACGCAGTATTTT
-,-,TRBV2,TRBJ2-1,CARETTGSPYNEQFF,TGTGCCAGAGAAACTACAGGGTCCCCCTACAATGAGCAGTTCTTC
TRBD1,-,TRBV4-3,TRBJ1-1,CASSRQQGATDTEAFF,TGCGCCAGCAGCAGACAACAGGGGGCTACGGACACTGAAGCTTTCTTT
-,-,TRBV7-5,TRBJ2-1,CARSSGLDSYNEQFF,TGTGCCAGAAGCTCGGGACTAGACTCCTACAATGAGCAGTTCTTC
-,-,TRBV7-9,TRBJ1-1,CASSFTGSTEAFF,TGTGCCAGCAGCTTTACAGGGAGCACTGAAGCTTTCTTT
-,-,TRBV7-9,TRBJ2-7,CASSLVTRKYEQYF,TGTGCCAGCAGCTTAGTGACTAGAAAGTACGAGCAGTACTTC
-,-,TRBV30,TRBJ2-5,CAWSYNEETQYF,TGTGCCTGGAGCTACAATGAAGAGACCCAGTACTTC
-,-,TRBV19,TRBJ2-7,CASSIVAEAYEQYF,TGTGCCAGTAGTATAGTTGCGGAAGCCTACGAGCAGTACTTC
-,-,TRBV9,TRBJ1-1,CASSGTPGNTEAFF,TGTGCCAGCAGTGGGACGCCTGGAAACACTGAAGCTTTCTTT
TRBD2,-,TRBV10-3,TRBJ2-1,CAISTSGGDNEQFF,TGTGCCATCAGTACTAGCGGGGGAGACAATGAGCAGTTCTTC
-,-,TRBV4-3,TRBJ2-3,CASSQDPQDTQYF,TGCGCCAGCAGCCAAGATCCCCAGGATACGCAGTATTTT
-,-,TRBV5-1,TRBJ1-2,CASSLEGNGVYGYTF,TGCGCCAGCAGCTTGGAGGGGAACGGGGTTTATGGCTACACCTTC
-,-,TRBV6-1,TRBJ1-3,CASSERESSGNTIYF,TGTGCCAGCAGTGAAAGGGAGAGCTCTGGAAACACCATATATTTT
-,-,TRBV27,TRBJ1-5,CASSFPNQPQHF,TGTGCCAGCAGTTTTCCCAATCAGCCCCAGCATTTT
-,-,TRBV5-1,TRBJ1-1,CASSLRGTQEAFF,TGCGCCAGCAGCCTCCGTGGGACGCAGGAAGCTTTCTTT
-,once,TRBV4-1,TRBJ2-5,CASGGVEETQYF,TGCGCCTCGGGCGGCGTTGAGGAGACCCAGTACTTC
-,-,TRBV30,TRBJ2-7,CAWSAKGLNSYEQYF,TGTGCCTGGAGTGCAAAGGGACTGAACTCCTACGAGCAGTACTTC
-,-,TRBV6-5,TRBJ2-1,CASSFSSWGEQFF,TGTGCCAGCAGTTTCTCGAGCTGGGGTGAGCAGTTCTTC
-,-,TRBV11-3,TRBJ2-2,CASSSKAGELFF,TGTGCCAGCAGCTCGAAGGCCGGGGAGCTGTTTTTT
-,-,TRBV9,TRBJ2-3,CASSLGGGTDTQYF,TGTGCCAGCAGCCTGGGAGGAGGGACAGATACGCAGTATTTT